A selection of T cell receptor beta chains follows, all from one sample in a study of T cells after yellow fever vaccination. MiXCR was run by TCRdb on the 5' RACE reads, yielding one entry per CDR3 protein. The sample contains hundreds of thousands of distinct CDR3 sequences, roughly 12% of which appear only once. This material consisted of PBMCs, taken on the day of the yellow fever booster vaccination. The receptors were sampled from a man aged 25-40 years who received the YFV17D yellow fever vaccine. The CDR3 runs from the conserved cysteine through the conserved F or W. A D gene is named only where the DNA matches it firmly. Part of the rows lack a size; the others show once, few, many or a class for expanded clones.

>-|TRBJ2-7|-|TRBV18
CASSLGDGEQYF
>-|TRBJ2-3|-|TRBV6-2/TRBV6-3
CASSYSRYPSTDTQYF
>-|TRBJ2-7|few|TRBV29-1
CSVARSDEQYF
>TRBD2|TRBJ2-7|few|TRBV12-3/TRBV12-4
CASSFGLAGASYEQYF
>-|TRBJ2-7|-|TRBV20-1
CSASPSAGHNYEQYF
>TRBD1|TRBJ1-2|few|TRBV30
CAWSVQGREGYTF
>TRBD1|TRBJ1-4|few|TRBV20-1
CSAGQGRGGTNEKLFF
>-|TRBJ1-1|few|TRBV19
CASSIERGTEAFF
>-|TRBJ2-3|-|TRBV4-3
CASSQVGRGVTDTQYF
>-|TRBJ2-7|-|TRBV12-3/TRBV12-4
CASSWGVYEQYF
>-|TRBJ2-5|-|TRBV3-1
CASSPENQRAQYF
>TRBD2|TRBJ2-1|few|TRBV29-1
CSDGLVNEQFF
>-|TRBJ2-5|-|TRBV20-1
CSARDNIRIETQYF
>TRBD1|TRBJ1-5|few|TRBV29-1
CSVRTGTSNQPQHF
>TRBD2|TRBJ2-7|-|TRBV6-1
CATTPSRGGDEQYF
>-|TRBJ2-3|-|TRBV6-2/TRBV6-3
CASSYSGTSYTDTQYF
>TRBD2|TRBJ2-1|-|TRBV20-1
CSAMTSGSSGEQFF
>TRBD1|TRBJ2-3|many|TRBV5-1
CASSLGQGASDTQYF
>TRBD2|TRBJ2-1|-|TRBV20-1
CSANSGAYNEQFF
>TRBD1|TRBJ2-1|few|TRBV10-3
CAISTRLGQAGDYNEQFF
>-|TRBJ2-7|-|TRBV6-2/TRBV6-3
CASIEGGSYEQYF
>TRBD2|TRBJ2-1|-|TRBV19
CASSRAGDYYNEQFF
>TRBD2|TRBJ2-3|many|TRBV5-5
CASLLAGTDTQYF
>-|TRBJ1-1|-|TRBV12-3/TRBV12-4
CASSPLWRGNTEAFF
>-|TRBJ2-5|few|TRBV5-1
CASSGRLRQETQYF
>-|TRBJ2-3|-|TRBV6-1
CASSPGPSKDTQYF
>-|TRBJ1-6|-|TRBV30
CAWSVAGKGALHF
>TRBD1|TRBJ2-7|-|TRBV7-6
CASSLVDRAGPPTYEQYF
>-|TRBJ2-3|-|TRBV4-3
CASSHHGGDTQYF
>-|TRBJ1-1|few|TRBV2
CASKGLRTEAFF
>-|TRBJ2-2|many|TRBV6-5
CASSPRTETGELFF
>-|TRBJ1-2|-|TRBV5-1
CASSLAEGKTNYGYTF
>-|TRBJ2-6|-|TRBV7-2
CASRPDSGANVLTF
>-|TRBJ2-7|many|TRBV20-1
CSARQSYEQYF
>TRBD1|TRBJ2-7|-|TRBV7-2
CASSGGRDRGTYEQYF
>TRBD1|TRBJ2-5|few|TRBV5-5
CASRTGPETQYF
>TRBD1|TRBJ1-1|-|TRBV11-3
CASSPSTGGRTEAFF
>-|TRBJ1-1|few|TRBV7-3
CASSQTDGTEAFF
>TRBD2|TRBJ2-1|-|TRBV20-1
CSASRGRGGRGPLILEQFF
>TRBD1|TRBJ2-7|-|TRBV7-2
CASSETGQFYEQYF
>-|TRBJ2-1|-|TRBV5-1
CACSLVRDEQFF
>TRBD1|TRBJ1-1|many|TRBV20-1
CSAGDRAAEAFF
>-|TRBJ2-1|few|TRBV12-3/TRBV12-4
CASTSGRYLSSYNEQFF
>TRBD2|TRBJ2-3|-|TRBV7-9
CASSPGGLHRDTQYF
>TRBD2|TRBJ2-3|few|TRBV20-1
CSASFAAGADTQYF